The 22 T cell receptor beta chains presented below share a single source sample, sequenced in a study of response to subunit inactivated influenza vaccine. TCRdb re-analysed the RT-PCR reads in MiXCR, keeping a single row per CDR3 protein. This sample carries about 570,000 distinct CDR3 sequences, over 9% of them seen once, and the ten largest clones take roughly 11%. This sample also belongs to another study, concerning T cells expressing NK-cell markers. That source adds: A 5'RACE template switching approach incorporating UMIs was used to make TCR beta cDNA.

The material was PBMCs from blood, obtained on the day of vaccination. The source of these receptors is a man in his forties or fifties who received an inactivated influenza vaccine.

A few counts support this clonotype. The gene calls are TRBV25-1 and TRBJ2-1; 8 positions agree with TRBD1. V trimming: 5 bases; J trimming: 4 bases; junction bases outside the gene matches: 7. The CDR3 has 15 residues. Germline CDR1 MGHDK, CDR2 SYGVNS. The DNA of the CDR3 is TGTGCCAGCAGTCCAGACAGGGGTATTTACAATGAGCAGTTCTTC. Protein sequence: CASSPDRGIYNEQFF.

This clonotype showed up many times. V and J are TRBV28 and TRBJ2-4, with 10 nucleotides matching TRBD2. There are 16 residues in the CDR3. V lost 2 bases and J lost 5; bases outside the gene matches: 6. Germline-derived CDR1 and CDR2 are MDHEN and SYDVKM. The CDR3 here is CASSLGPGLAENIQYF. DNA of the CDR3: TGTGCCAGCAGTTTAGGCCCCGGACTAGCGGAAAACATTCAGTACTTC.

The CDR3 protein is CASSLVPRSEQFF. The CDR3 DNA follows: TGTGCCAGCAGCTTAGTTCCGAGAAGTGAGCAGTTCTTC. The chain employs TRBV7-2 and TRBJ2-1; D unresolved. The ends were cut back, 1 base at V and 9 bases at J, with 10 bases in the middle. CDR3 length: 13 amino acids. From germline, CDR1 is SGHTA and CDR2 FQGNSA. The full variable domain, with the rest looked up from reference TRBV7-2 and TRBJ2-1, is GAGVSQSPSNKVTEKGKDVELRCDPISGHTALYWYRQSLGQGLEFLIYFQGNSAPDKSGLPSDRFSAERTGGSVSTLTIQRTQQEDSAVYLCASSLVPRSEQFFGPGTRLTVL.

This clonotype has a handful of counts. The chain couples TRBV2 to TRBJ2-2; TRBD1 might be the D (7 bases). V was cut by 6 bases and J by 5 bases, with 19 bases left in between. The CDR3 consists of 16 residues. CDR1 SNHLY and CDR2 FYNNEI come from the germline V gene. This chain's CDR3 is CASREWRDSRTGELFF. DNA for the CDR3: TGTGCCAGCAGGGAATGGAGGGACAGTAGGACCGGGGAGCTGTTTTTT.

This clonotype occurred a few times. The genes are TRBV28 and TRBJ2-2; the match to TRBD1 covers 7 bases. Losses at the gene ends were 6 bases for V and 6 bases for J; bases not matched to a gene: 13. The CDR3 is 16 amino acids. The germline V gene encodes CDR1 MDHEN and CDR2 SYDVKM. The CDR3 reads CASRPGTDSRAGELFF. CDR3 nucleotide sequence: TGTGCCAGCAGACCGGGGACAGACTCCCGCGCCGGGGAGCTGTTTTTT.

In this sample, this clonotype turned up a few times. The V call is TRBV29-1, the J call TRBJ1-1, with D perhaps TRBD1 (5 bases). Per the germline V gene, CDR1 is SQVTM and CDR2 is ANQGSEA. Trimming took off 7 bases at V and 5 bases at J, with 11 bases between the two ends. This CDR3 spans 11 amino acids. CDR3 loop: CSAQGATEAFF. CDR3 DNA: TGCAGCGCCCAGGGTGCAACTGAAGCTTTCTTT.

This clonotype was observed many times. This rearrangement joins TRBV25-1 to TRBJ2-5, with D perhaps being TRBD1 or TRBD2 (6 bases each). The CDR3 is made up of 13 amino acids. Germline values: CDR1 MGHDK, CDR2 SYGVNS. With 6 bases removed from V and 7 bases from J, the gap between germline ends came to 15 bases. This CDR3 reads CASRAEGGGTQYF. CDR3 DNA sequence: TGTGCCAGCAGGGCAGAGGGGGGCGGGACCCAGTACTTC.

A few counts support this clonotype. The chain joins TRBV25-1 to TRBJ2-2; 10 bases agree with TRBD2. CDR1 is MGHDK and CDR2 is SYGVNS in the germline V gene. The ends lost 3 bases at V and 5 bases at J; junction bases unmatched: 15. The CDR3 spans 19 residues. The CDR3 bases are TGTGCCAGCAGTGACCTAAGGAGGACTAGCGGAGCTGGGACCGGGGAGCTGTTTTTT. Protein product: CASSDLRRTSGAGTGELFF.

This clonotype was detected a few times. V usage is TRBV11-2 and J usage is TRBJ2-6; D is unresolved. CDR3 size: 19 residues. In germline, CDR1 is SGHAT, CDR2 FQNNGV. The germline V and J ends were trimmed by 3 bases and 1 base, with 19 bases remaining between them. Here the CDR3 DNA reads TGTGCCAGCAGCTTCGGCTCAGGTAGACCAGGTTCTGGGGCCAACGTCCTGACTTTC. It codes for CASSFGSGRPGSGANVLTF.

V gene TRBV12-3 or TRBV12-4 combines with J gene TRBJ2-7; a weak D match, TRBD1 (6 bases). V dropped 5 bases and J dropped 6 bases, with 17 bases sitting between them. The CDR3 runs to 14 residues. This CDR3 reads CASSGQSWGSEQYF. The CDR3 DNA reads as TGTGCCAGCAGTGGACAGTCGTGGGGCTCCGAGCAGTACTTC.

The rearrangement links TRBV23-1 to TRBJ2-7; 9 nucleotides align to TRBD1. TRBV23-1 is annotated as an ORF whose role is uncertain. Losses at the gene ends were 3 bases for V and 1 base for J; bases not matched to a gene: 4. The CDR3 has 15 amino acids. The CDR3 loop reads CASSHLGTGSYEQYF. CDR3 bases: TGCGCCAGCAGTCACCTCGGGACAGGGTCCTACGAGCAGTACTTC.

This clonotype occurred a few times. V and J are TRBV7-8 and TRBJ1-2; 7 bases are shared with TRBD1. The CDR3 is made up of 14 amino acids. Germline loops: CDR1 SGHVS, CDR2 FQNEAQ. J gave up 4 bases and V 1 base, and 3 bases lay outside the gene matches. The DNA of the CDR3 is TGTGCCAGCAGCTTAGGAGGGACAGCCTATGGCTACACCTTC. This gives the protein CASSLGGTAYGYTF.

CDR3: CASSPDFYNEQFF. CDR3 coding DNA: TGTGCCAGCAGCCCGGACTTTTACAATGAGCAGTTCTTC. V is TRBV7-8 and J is TRBJ2-1; perhaps TRBD2 as D (5 bases). Looked up from germline, CDR1 is SGHVS and CDR2 is FQNEAQ. The V end was cut by 5 bases, the J end by 4 bases, with 9 bases between. The CDR3 sequence is 13 residues long.

The rearrangement links TRBV28 to TRBJ2-1; D remains unclear. V lost 5 bases, J lost 8 bases, and 13 bases lay in between. Per germline, CDR1 MDHEN and CDR2 SYDVKM. CDR3 length: 13 amino acids. CDR3 amino acids: CASSALGRDEQFF. The CDR3 DNA is TGTGCCAGCAGTGCCCTCGGCCGGGATGAGCAGTTCTTC.

This clonotype was picked up a small number of times. The gene calls are TRBV2 and TRBJ2-1; D unclear. Deletions cut 2 bases from V and 2 bases from J, with 4 bases between. Germline V gives CDR1 SNHLY, CDR2 FYNNEI. The CDR3 extends over 13 amino acids. CDR3 loop: CASSEKTYNEQFF. Written as DNA, the CDR3 is TGTGCCAGCAGTGAAAAGACCTACAATGAGCAGTTCTTC.

In this sample, this clonotype turned up a few times. The genes are TRBV4-3 and TRBJ2-3, with D perhaps matching TRBD1 (5 bases). CDR1 LGHNA and CDR2 YSLEER come from the germline V gene. This CDR3 has 15 residues. Trimming shortened V by 1 base and J by 1 base, and 9 bases separated the two germline ends. CDR3 DNA sequence: TGCGCCAGCAGCCAAGGTGACAGACGCACAGATACGCAGTATTTT. It encodes CASSQGDRRTDTQYF.

This sequence joins TRBV7-2 and TRBJ2-1; D call uncertain. The CDR3 length is 14 residues. Germline V gene data show CDR1 as SGHTA and CDR2 as FQGNSA. V lost 5 bases and J 10 bases, leaving 18 bases between the germline ends. The CDR3: CASSPRSWGKEQFF. The CDR3 DNA reads TGTGCCAGCAGCCCGAGAAGCTGGGGTAAAGAGCAGTTCTTC.

Ten or more counts support this clonotype. The chain uses TRBV4-3 and TRBJ2-3; maybe TRBD2 (5 bases). From germline, CDR1 is LGHNA and CDR2 YSLEER. V dropped 1 base and J dropped 7 bases, with 18 bases sitting between them. This CDR3 is 16 amino acids long. The CDR3 here is CASSQGYRGLVNTQYF. The CDR3, as DNA: TGCGCCAGCAGCCAAGGATACAGAGGGCTCGTAAATACGCAGTATTTT.

In this sample, this clonotype turned up a few times. This chain connects TRBV27 to TRBJ1-5; D unresolved. V was pared by 4 bases and J by 4 bases, with 11 bases between. Germline lookup yields CDR1 MNHEY and CDR2 SMNVEV (reference sequence). The CDR3 totals 14 residues. Here the CDR3 DNA reads TGTGCCAGCAGTTCTCTCGGGGTTAATCAGCCCCAGCATTTT. Translating gives CASSSLGVNQPQHF.

Points on this clonotype: Since a much larger clone is just one base distant, this may be a read error. CDR3 DNA sequence: TGTGCCAGCAGCTTAGACAGGGCCTATGGCTACACCTTC. Protein sequence: CASSLDRAYGYTF. The V call is TRBV7-8, the J call TRBJ1-2; D might be TRBD1 (6 bases). This CDR3 spans 13 amino acids. V was cut by 1 base and J by 4 bases, with 7 bases left in between. Per germline, CDR1 SGHVS and CDR2 FQNEAQ.

With regard to this clonotype: One end of the junction fails to match germline, which may point to a read error. The chain joins TRBV5-1 to TRBJ2-7; D gene ambiguous. Germline CDR1 is SGHRS and CDR2 is YFSETQ. This CDR3 is 12 amino acids long. CDR3 nucleotides: TGCGCCACCAGCCTACCCAACTACGAGCAGTACTTC. It is translated as CATSLPNYEQYF. Looking up the rest from reference TRBV5-1 and TRBJ2-7 gives the full variable domain: KAGVTQTPRYLIKTRGQQVTLSCSPISGHRSVSWYQQTPGQGLQFLFEYFSETQRNKGNFPGRFSGRQFSNSRSEMNVSTLELGDSALYLCATSLPNYEQYFGPGTRLTVT.

This clonotype was seen a few times. This chain connects TRBV29-1 to TRBJ2-7; D call uncertain. Germline values: CDR1 SQVTM, CDR2 ANQGSEA. The CDR3 extends over 12 amino acids. Trimming took 8 bases from V and 5 from J, leaving 16 bases between them. The CDR3 here is CSLHVGLHEQYF. Here the CDR3 DNA reads TGCAGCCTCCACGTTGGATTGCACGAGCAGTACTTC.